The 21 T cell receptor beta chains below all came from one sample that was sequenced in a study of blood T cell repertoires in COVID-19. The repertoire was sequenced with immunoSEQ multiplex PCR; TCRdb's copy has only in-frame clones and lacks some. The sample carries approximately 170,000 clones, about 86% recorded once. Material: peripheral blood. The receptors derive from a man in his 70s with active or convalescent COVID-19.

This rearrangement joins TRBV7-8 to TRBJ2-1; TRBD2 agrees at 10 bases. V was clipped by 4 bases and J by 4 bases; unmatched bases: 4. The CDR3 covers 15 residues. From germline, CDR1 is SGHVS and CDR2 FQNEAQ. The CDR3: CASSYSGGLYNEQFF. In nucleotides, the CDR3 is TGTGCCAGCAGCTATAGCGGGGGGCTATACAATGAGCAGTTCTTC.

The rearrangement joins TRBV5-1 to TRBJ2-2; 7 bases match TRBD2. The CDR3 runs 15 residues. V gave up 4 bases and J gave up 8 bases; unmatched junction bases: 11. Germline CDR1 and CDR2: SGHRS and YFSETQ. The DNA of the CDR3 is TGCGCCAGCAGCCCCCCCACTAGAGCGGGAGGGGAGCTGTTTTTT. It yields the protein CASSPPTRAGGELFF.

Only one count was recorded for this clone. This chain joins TRBV28 and TRBJ2-2, with D possibly TRBD2 on 7 matching bases. This CDR3 is 16 amino acids long. V lost 10 bases to trimming and J lost 4 bases, with 22 bases between them. Germline V gene data show CDR1 as MDHEN and CDR2 as SYDVKM. The chain's CDR3 is CATTEAGQRGTGELFF. In nucleotides, the CDR3 is TGTGCCACCACCGAAGCGGGACAAAGAGGCACCGGGGAGCTGTTTTTT.

The chain carries TRBV2 and TRBJ1-5, with D possibly matching TRBD1 (5 bases). The V gene lost 4 bases and the J gene lost 5 bases, with 15 bases spanning the gap. Germline V lookup: CDR1 SNHLY, CDR2 FYNNEI. This CDR3 is 15 amino acids long. CDR3: CASSAQGRGDQPQHF. The CDR3 DNA reads as TGTGCCAGCAGTGCTCAAGGGAGGGGCGATCAGCCCCAGCATTTT.

This chain connects TRBV5-5 to TRBJ2-5; D remains unclear. The CDR3 totals 14 residues. From germline, CDR1 is SGHKS and CDR2 YYEKEE (reference sequence). Trimming cost V 4 bases and J 5 bases, with 15 bases left between them. The chain's CDR3 is CASSLPQPGETQYF. The DNA of the CDR3 is TGTGCCAGCAGCCTCCCTCAGCCCGGGGAGACCCAGTACTTC.

This clone has only one observation. CDR3 coding DNA: TGTGCCACCAGTGACTACGGGACAGGGGGCCGCAACGAGCAGTACTTC. Amino acids: CATSDYGTGGRNEQYF. This chain links TRBV24-1 with TRBJ2-7; TRBD1 matches at 12 bases. Looked up from germline, CDR1 is KGHDR and CDR2 is SFDVKD. This CDR3 region has 16 residues. The trim removed 4 bases at V and 5 bases at J, leaving 8 bases unmatched.

This chain connects TRBV3-1 (or the pseudogene TRBV3-2) to TRBJ1-3; no clear D. The CDR3 totals 16 residues. V dropped 5 bases and J dropped 0 bases, with 14 bases sitting between them. CDR1 is LGHDT, CDR2 YNNKEL, per germline (reference sequence). CDR3 residues: CASSALSPISGNTIYF. DNA for the CDR3: TGTGCCAGCAGCGCCCTTAGCCCTATCTCTGGAAACACCATATATTTT.

DNA for the CDR3: TGTGCCAGCTCGGACATAACTAATGAAAAACTGTTTTTT. Encoded protein: CASSDITNEKLFF. This chain links TRBV2 with TRBJ1-4, with D maybe TRBD1 (5 bases). Trimming left V 8 bases short and J 1 base short, with 8 bases between. CDR1 SNHLY and CDR2 FYNNEI come from the germline V gene. The CDR3 has 13 amino acids.

The J gene is TRBJ1-6, the V gene TRBV10-2; D unclear. The CDR3 runs to 11 residues. Per germline, CDR1 WSHSY and CDR2 SAAADI. V lost 5 bases and J lost 8, with 4 bases in between. In nucleotides, the CDR3 is TGCGCCAGCAGTTCCGATTCACCCCTCCACTTT. It specifies CASSSDSPLHF.

V gene TRBV4-1 combines with J gene TRBJ2-1; 9 positions match TRBD1. Germline lookup yields CDR1 MGHRA and CDR2 YSYEKL. J lost 5 bases, V lost 4 bases, and 6 bases had no gene match. This CDR3 comprises 15 residues. The CDR3 DNA is TGCGCCAGCAGCCGTGGGGACAGGGCGGACAATGAGCAGTTCTTC. Amino acid sequence: CASSRGDRADNEQFF.

This sequence joins TRBV6-2 or TRBV6-3 and TRBJ1-1; 9 positions match TRBD1. CDR1 and CDR2 (germline): MNHEY, SVGEGT. This CDR3 contains 15 residues. With V trimmed by 2 bases and J by 6 bases, 7 bases remained unmatched. The CDR3 is CASSYDRGIGAEAFF. The CDR3 DNA reads as TGTGCCAGCAGTTACGACAGGGGGATTGGGGCTGAAGCTTTCTTT.

V and J are TRBV3-1 (or the pseudogene TRBV3-2) and TRBJ1-1; D might be TRBD1 (6 bases). The germline V gene encodes CDR1 LGHDT and CDR2 YNNKEL (reference sequence). Trimming removed 2 bases from V and 6 bases from J, with 13 bases in between. This CDR3 comprises 14 residues. The CDR3 sequence is CASSQLQGGAEAFF. The CDR3 DNA follows: TGTGCCAGCAGCCAACTACAGGGCGGCGCTGAAGCTTTCTTT.

This chain uses TRBV28 with TRBJ2-7; TRBD1 agrees at 10 bases. The junction had 6 bases not matched to a gene; V was cut back by 6 bases and J by 4 bases. The CDR3 runs 14 residues. Germline lookup yields CDR1 MDHEN and CDR2 SYDVKM. CDR3 loop: CASRGQGRRYEQYF. The CDR3 region has the DNA TGTGCCAGCAGGGGACAGGGGAGGAGATACGAGCAGTACTTC.

The gene calls are TRBV12-3 or TRBV12-4 and TRBJ2-7; TRBD1 agrees at 9 bases. Unmatched junction bases numbered 5, after V lost 6 bases and J lost 5 bases. This CDR3 is 13 amino acids long. In DNA, the CDR3 is TGTGCCAGCAGGCGGACAGGGGTGGACGAGCAGTACTTC. Translation: CASRRTGVDEQYF.

This clone has just one count. The J gene is TRBJ2-1, the V gene TRBV15; D unclear. Germline loops: CDR1 LNHNV, CDR2 YYDKDF (reference sequence). The germline V and J ends were trimmed by 7 bases and 0 bases, with 13 bases remaining between them. CDR3 length: 15 amino acids. The CDR3 sequence is CATTSTRVSYNEQFF. The CDR3 nucleotides read TGTGCCACCACCTCGACTCGTGTCTCCTACAATGAGCAGTTCTTC. The entire variable domain, with the rest obtained from reference TRBV15 and TRBJ2-1, is as follows: DAMVIQNPRYQVTQFGKPVTLSCSQTLNHNVMYWYQQKSSQAPKLLFHYYDKDFNNEADTPDNFQSRRPNTSFCFLDIRSPGLGDTAMYLCATTSTRVSYNEQFFGPGTRLTVL.

The chain couples TRBV11-2 to TRBJ1-2, with no clear D. CDR1 SGHAT and CDR2 FQNNGV come from the germline V gene. CDR3 size: 14 residues. Trimming shortened V by 5 bases and J by 4 bases, and 14 bases separated the two germline ends. CDR3 residues: CASSPTRGSYGYTF. DNA of the CDR3: TGTGCCAGCAGCCCGACTCGCGGGAGCTATGGCTACACCTTC.

The chain couples TRBV27 to TRBJ1-2; 9 bases align to TRBD1. CDR1 is MNHEY and CDR2 is SMNVEV in the germline V gene (reference sequence). The ends lost 3 bases at V and 4 bases at J; junction bases unmatched: 6. CDR3 length: 15 residues. The CDR3, as DNA: TGTGCCAGCAGTTTGACCGGGACAGGGATCTATGGCTACACCTTC. Encoded protein: CASSLTGTGIYGYTF.

V and J are TRBV29-1 and TRBJ1-5; 7 bases fit TRBD1. Losses at the gene ends were 4 bases for V and 2 bases for J; bases not matched to a gene: 8. Germline CDR1 is SQVTM and CDR2 is ANQGSEA. The CDR3 runs 15 residues. The CDR3 bases are TGCAGCGTTGGGTCCGCCAGGGGGGGCAATCAGCCCCAGCATTTT. This gives the protein CSVGSARGGNQPQHF. The variable domain in full, with the rest retrieved from reference TRBV29-1 and TRBJ1-5, is SAVISQKPSRDICQRGTSLTIQCQVDSQVTMMFWYRQQPGQSLTLIATANQGSEATYESGFVIDKFPISRPNLTFSTLTVSNMSPEDSSIYLCSVGSARGGNQPQHFGDGTRLSIL.

This chain joins TRBV18 and TRBJ2-1; possible D gene TRBD2, 5 bases. The CDR3 runs 16 residues. V was shortened by 1 base and J by 1 base, with 11 bases between the two germline ends. Looked up from germline, CDR1 is KGHSH and CDR2 is LQKENI. CDR3 coding DNA: TGTGCCAGCTCACCACTCCGGGGTTGGTCCTACAATGAGCAGTTCTTC. This encodes CASSPLRGWSYNEQFF. Using reference TRBV18 and TRBJ2-1 for the parts outside the CDR3, the full variable domain is NAGVMQNPRHLVRRRGQEARLRCSPMKGHSHVYWYRQLPEEGLKFMVYLQKENIIDESGMPKERFSAEFPKEGPSILRIQQVVRGDSAAYFCASSPLRGWSYNEQFFGPGTRLTVL.

CDR3 nucleotides: TGTGCCAGCAGCCACCTCGGAAGCGGTCGCGGGGAGACCCAGTACTTC. It codes for CASSHLGSGRGETQYF. The V gene is TRBV28, the J gene TRBJ2-5; perhaps TRBD2 as D (5 bases). The V gene's germline CDR1 is MDHEN and CDR2 SYDVKM. V was shortened by 6 bases and J by 5 bases, with 22 bases between the two germline ends. CDR3 size: 16 residues. Filled out from reference TRBV28 and TRBJ2-5, the complete variable domain reads DVKVTQSSRYLVKRTGEKVFLECVQDMDHENMFWYRQDPGLGLRLIYFSYDVKMKEKGDIPEGYSVSREKKERFSLILESASTNQTSMYLCASSHLGSGRGETQYFGPGTRLLVL.

The chain combines TRBV6-6 with TRBJ2-7, with 7 bases lining up with TRBD2. V was pared by 6 bases and J by 0 bases, with 11 bases of the junction left unmatched. Germline V lookup: CDR1 MNHNY, CDR2 SVGAGI (reference sequence). This CDR3 has 16 amino acids. The CDR3 region is CASSLGRAGSSYEQYF. The DNA for the CDR3 is TGTGCCAGCAGCCTAGGGAGAGCGGGGAGCTCCTACGAGCAGTACTTC.